One sample yielded the 21 T cell receptor beta chains listed below, sequenced in a study of T cell responses to AZD1222 COVID-19 vaccine. Repertoires were generated with immunoSEQ multiplex PCR, while TCRdb's copy carries only in-frame clones and drops some. Here the sample spans 150,000 or so clones, roughly nine tenths being singletons. The sample here was peripheral blood, taken 28 days after the second AZD1222 dose. These receptors were collected from an adult who received the AZD1222 COVID-19 vaccine.

V is TRBV6-5 and J is TRBJ2-5; 10 nucleotides align to TRBD1. CDR1 is MNHEY and CDR2 is SVGAGI in the germline V gene. Trimming cost V 8 bases and J 6 bases; bases outside gene matches: 6. This CDR3 is built from 13 residues. This CDR3 reads CASWDRGKQTQYF. CDR3 coding DNA: TGTGCCAGCTGGGACAGGGGAAAACAGACCCAGTACTTC.

This chain joins TRBV24-1 and TRBJ1-2, with D hard to call. Germline V gene data show CDR1 as KGHDR and CDR2 as SFDVKD. The ends were cut back, 3 bases at V and 9 bases at J, with 7 bases in the middle. This CDR3 spans 11 amino acids. The CDR3 loop reads CATSDLGSYTF. CDR3 in DNA: TGTGCCACCAGTGATCTCGGGAGCTACACCTTC.

The chain links TRBV2 to TRBJ2-7; D unresolved. This CDR3 spans 13 amino acids. In germline, CDR1 is SNHLY, CDR2 FYNNEI. With 2 bases removed from V and 4 bases from J, the gap between germline ends came to 9 bases. The CDR3 sequence: CASSELDRYEQYF. Written as DNA, the CDR3 is TGTGCCAGCAGTGAATTGGACCGATACGAGCAGTACTTC.

The V gene is TRBV7-7, the J gene TRBJ2-7; D possibly corresponds to TRBD2 (5 bases). With 5 bases removed from V and 2 bases from J, the gap between germline ends came to 13 bases. Per the germline V gene, CDR1 is SSHAT and CDR2 is FNYEAQ (reference sequence). The CDR3 extends over 14 amino acids. The DNA of the CDR3 is TGTGCCAGCAGCCCCCTGAGCGGAGCCTACGAGCAGTACTTC. Protein product: CASSPLSGAYEQYF.

The gene calls are TRBV13 and TRBJ2-5; D might be TRBD1 (6 bases). Trimming cost V 5 bases and J 1 base, with 20 bases left between them. Germline V gene lookup returns CDR1 PRHDT and CDR2 FYEKMQ (reference sequence). The CDR3 consists of 17 residues. Written as DNA, the CDR3 is TGTGCCAGCAGCCGTCCTGACAGGACGGTATCCCAAGAGACCCAGTACTTC. Protein sequence: CASSRPDRTVSQETQYF.

This chain links TRBV6-1 with TRBJ2-1; weak D call: TRBD1 (5 bases). Germline V CDR1 and CDR2: MNHNS, SASEGT. This CDR3 has 13 residues. V gave up 2 bases and J gave up 4 bases, with 6 bases separating them. The CDR3 loop reads CASSEQGYNEQFF. The CDR3 DNA reads TGTGCCAGCAGTGAACAGGGATACAATGAGCAGTTCTTC.

The CDR3 nucleotides are TGTGCCAGCAGACATCGGACAGGGGGGTGGACAGATACGCAGTATTTT. Its protein product is CASRHRTGGWTDTQYF. This rearrangement joins TRBV27 to TRBJ2-3; 10 nucleotides line up with TRBD1. V shed 6 bases, J shed 3 bases, and the junction held 9 bases outside the gene matches. This CDR3 region has 16 residues. CDR1 MNHEY and CDR2 SMNVEV come from the germline V gene (reference sequence).

This chain's CDR3 is CASSQEKGASSMNTEAFF. The CDR3 DNA follows: TGTGCCAGCAGCCAAGAGAAGGGGGCCTCCTCAATGAACACTGAAGCTTTCTTT. The chain links TRBV3-1 (or the pseudogene TRBV3-2) to TRBJ1-1; 7 bases match TRBD1. V trimming: 0 bases; J trimming: 0 bases; junction bases outside the gene matches: 10. Germline V gene data show CDR1 as LGHDT and CDR2 as YNNKEL (reference sequence). This CDR3 spans 18 amino acids.

The chain is built from TRBV19 and TRBJ1-1; 8 bases align to TRBD1. J gave up 0 bases and V 4 bases, and 4 bases lay outside the gene matches. Germline loops: CDR1 LNHDA, CDR2 SQIVND (reference sequence). The CDR3 runs to 15 residues. The CDR3: CASSTQGQVNTEAFF. CDR3 nucleotide sequence: TGTGCCAGTAGTACTCAGGGACAGGTGAACACTGAAGCTTTCTTT.

The V gene is TRBV7-2, the J gene TRBJ2-1; possibly TRBD1 or TRBD2 for D (5 bases each). Per the germline V gene, CDR1 is SGHTA and CDR2 is FQGNSA. The CDR3 is made up of 13 amino acids. V was shortened by 3 bases and J by 7 bases, with 10 bases between the two germline ends. The DNA for the CDR3 is TGTGCCAGCAGCTTTGGTTGGGGGAATGAGCAGTTCTTC. This encodes CASSFGWGNEQFF.

The chain links TRBV30 to TRBJ1-2, with D possibly matching TRBD1 (6 bases). The V gene lost 2 bases and the J gene lost 1 base, with 11 bases spanning the gap. The CDR3 consists of 14 residues. CDR1 GTSNPN and CDR2 SVGIG come from the germline V gene (reference sequence). Written as DNA, the CDR3 is TGTGCCTGGAGTTCGACAGGAGTTAACTATGGCTACACCTTC. Protein product: CAWSSTGVNYGYTF.

The gene calls are TRBV9 and TRBJ1-2; 7 bases line up with TRBD1. J gave up 7 bases and V 1 base, and 7 bases lay outside the gene matches. CDR1 and CDR2 (germline): SGDLS, YYNGEE. The CDR3 runs to 14 residues. The CDR3 nucleotides read TGTGCCAGCAGCGTACAGACAGGGAAGGTTGGCTACACCTTC. It translates to CASSVQTGKVGYTF.

This clone was recorded only once. The chain has TRBV12-5 and TRBJ1-2; the D is unclear. Trimming shortened V by 2 bases and J by 3 bases, and 4 bases separated the two germline ends. Germline CDR1 is LGHNT and CDR2 is FRNRAP. This CDR3 is built from 12 residues. DNA of the CDR3: TGTGCTAGTGGTTTGACTGACTATGGCTACACCTTC. Amino acids: CASGLTDYGYTF.

This clone was observed once. J is TRBJ1-3 and V is TRBV6-5, with D uncertain. The germline CDR1 and CDR2 sequences are MNHEY and SVGAGI. Trimming shortened V by 2 bases and J by 2 bases, and 10 bases separated the two germline ends. This CDR3 spans 15 amino acids. The CDR3 here is CASSYRDDPGNTIYF. The CDR3 DNA reads as TGTGCCAGCAGTTACCGAGACGACCCTGGAAACACCATATATTTT.

The table lists this clone with a count of one. V and J are TRBV11-3 and TRBJ2-2; TRBD2 matches 13 bases. CDR1 is SGHNT, CDR2 YENEEA, per germline. This CDR3 contains 15 residues. V lost 5 bases, J lost 5 bases, and 2 bases stayed unmatched. The CDR3 loop is CASSLGLAGTGELFF. CDR3 DNA sequence: TGTGCCAGCAGCCTGGGACTAGCGGGAACCGGGGAGCTGTTTTTT.

The chain joins TRBV30 to TRBJ1-2; 11 nucleotides agree with TRBD1. The V gene's germline CDR1 is GTSNPN and CDR2 SVGIG (reference sequence). CDR3 size: 13 residues. V lost 5 bases to trimming and J lost 8 bases; unmatched junction nucleotides: 7. CDR3 in amino acids: CAWGQGADWGYTF. CDR3 nucleotide sequence: TGTGCCTGGGGACAGGGGGCCGACTGGGGCTACACCTTC. Complete variable domain (other parts from reference TRBV30 and TRBJ1-2): SQTIHQWPATLVQPVGSPLSLECTVEGTSNPNLYWYRQAAGRGLQLLFYSVGIGQISSEVPQNLSASRPQDRQFILSSKKLLLSDSGFYLCAWGQGADWGYTFGSGTRLTVV.

In this sample, this clone turned up once. The V call is TRBV3-1 (or the pseudogene TRBV3-2), the J call TRBJ1-6, with 8 bases that match TRBD1. Trimming at V came to 9 bases and at J to 5 bases, leaving 6 bases not matched to a gene. The length of the CDR3 is 14 residues. The germline V gene has CDR1 LGHDT and CDR2 YNNKEL (reference sequence). CDR3 in amino acids: CASGQGQNNSPLHF. Here the CDR3 DNA reads TGTGCCAGTGGACAGGGCCAGAATAATTCACCCCTCCACTTT.

The chain combines TRBV5-1 with TRBJ1-5; the D is unclear. The V end lost 0 bases, the J end lost 2 bases, and 12 bases lay between the germline ends. Germline V gives CDR1 SGHRS, CDR2 YFSETQ. There are 16 residues in the CDR3. The CDR3 nucleotides are TGCGCCAGCAGCTTGGGGGGTTCCAACGGCAATCAGCCCCAGCATTTT. This sequence encodes CASSLGGSNGNQPQHF.

The chain combines TRBV6-2 or TRBV6-3 with TRBJ2-1; D is possibly TRBD2 (6 bases). The CDR3 is 15 residues long. Germline V gives CDR1 MNHEY, CDR2 SVGEGT. The V gene lost 0 bases and the J gene lost 6 bases, with 12 bases spanning the gap. The CDR3 DNA sequence: TGTGCCAGCAGTTACTCGGGGCGGGATAGCAATGAGCAGTTCTTC. Translated: CASSYSGRDSNEQFF.

The chain uses TRBV29-1 and TRBJ1-4; D gene unclear. The CDR3 is made up of 11 amino acids. V gave up 7 bases and J gave up 8 bases, with 11 bases separating them. The V gene's germline CDR1 is SQVTM and CDR2 ANQGSEA. The CDR3 protein is CSALHGEKLFF. CDR3 DNA: TGCAGCGCCTTACATGGGGAAAAACTGTTTTTT. Together with reference TRBV29-1 and TRBJ1-4, the CDR3 gives the full variable domain: SAVISQKPSRDICQRGTSLTIQCQVDSQVTMMFWYRQQPGQSLTLIATANQGSEATYESGFVIDKFPISRPNLTFSTLTVSNMSPEDSSIYLCSALHGEKLFFGSGTQLSVL.

This sequence joins TRBV6-5 and TRBJ1-5, with 9 bases that match TRBD1. The CDR3 length is 13 residues. In germline, CDR1 is MNHEY, CDR2 SVGAGI. The V gene end was trimmed by 6 bases and the J gene end by 5 bases; junction bases not matched to a gene: 2. The CDR3 protein is CASSGDRDQPQHF. CDR3 DNA sequence: TGTGCCAGCAGCGGGGACAGGGATCAGCCCCAGCATTTT.